This TCR beta chain was identified in a study of Ad26.COV2.S vaccination and SARS-CoV-2 variants (dated by TCRdb to the early 2020s). As for the study more broadly: Donors in the vaccine arm were drawn from COV1001, a phase I-IIa trial of Ad26.COV2.S in healthy adults that was multicentre, randomized, double-blind and placebo-controlled. Trial participants were randomized into five groups of five, in which low-dose or high-dose Ad26.COV2.S was given once or twice, or placebo was given on both occasions. The TCR-sequenced set comprised approximately 30 samples: roughly 19 Ad26.COV2.S vaccine recipients, 5 placebo recipients and 8 SARS-CoV-2 convalescent individuals. TCRbeta repertoire sequencing was used to assess the specificity and breadth of SARS-CoV-2-reactive T cell receptors after Ad26.COV2.S vaccination. Blinding of investigators to trial group allocation was maintained during experiments and outcome assessment. Ad26.COV2.S was administered intramuscularly at a dose of 5x10^10 or 1x10^11 viral particles, either as one shot or as two shots given 56 days apart.

Regarding this clone: Its target antigen remains unknown. Per-nucleotide qualities are absent, and no much larger clonotype sits a single base away.

Study-wide findings and limitations: Comparable non-spike TCR breadth was observed between vaccine and placebo recipients, consistent with only spike being contained in the vaccine. Substantial breadth of spike-specific CD8+ and CD4+ T cell responses was reported after vaccination. Spike-specific TCR breadth was higher in Ad26.COV2.S recipients than in placebo recipients (P = 0.0014). According to the authors, total T cell responses may have been underestimated by the TCR breadth and depth analyses. The study was not powered to compare responses between vaccine doses or regimens.

Reading the label with the study, this specimen's treatment or condition is: roughly 18 received Ad26.COV2.S at low or high dose, single or two shots; 5 received placebo; per-sample allocation not given. For vaccine and placebo recipients, the sequenced repertoires came from samples collected on day 63 after the first injection. Cohort 1b enrolled some 25 adults aged 18-55 years at a single site in Boston, USA, between 29 July and 7 August 2020. Ad26.COV2.S was a replication-incompetent adenovirus type 26 vector expressing a prefusion-stabilized SARS-CoV-2 spike protein from the original Wuhan strain. TCRbeta CDR3 regions were sequenced with the immunoSEQ Assay. After extraction, genomic DNA underwent amplification by bias-controlled multiplex PCR, followed by high-throughput sequencing. For the original study's pipeline: To quantify the absolute abundance of every unique TCRbeta CDR3 region, sequences were collapsed and filtered. Usable DNA was measured by amplifying reference genes present in all nucleated cells, and TCRbeta template counts were normalized to that usable DNA to estimate T cell fraction. Repertoire TCRs were annotated as SARS-CoV-2-specific by exact matching of V gene, CDR3 amino acid sequence and J gene to a known reactive TCR set. The reference SARS-CoV-2 TCR set came from MIRA and was filtered for enrichment in COVID-19-positive ImmuneCODE repertoires, removing public or cross-reactive TCRs. Drawing on the MIRA antigens, annotated TCRs were analysed further at the level of specific ORF or position within ORF. Breadth was defined as annotated unique rearrangements over total unique productive rearrangements; depth was the summed frequency of those rearrangements. Group comparisons of TCR breadth used two-sided Wilcoxon rank-sum tests. Sourced from immuneACCESS, this table was stored by TCRdb with only in-frame sequences that have V and J called. A share of the clones is absent; for the studies checked, an unresolved V gene accounts for under half, and the remainder has no known explanation. For V, J and clone size, that table is used; D and trimming come from the DNA. The table for this sample lists some 410,000 clones; over 80% of them were counted only once. The ten largest clones take up 1.5% to 2% of the sample.

The germline V gene gives CDR1 as SGHTA and CDR2 as FQGNSA. The CDR3 has 18 amino acids, counting the end cysteine and phenylalanine. CDR3 DNA is the only sequence kept; it has 54 bases, read in frame from the first base. For this chain, trimming is 5 bases at the V end and 3 bases at the J end, and the number of junction bases without a gene match is 14. The sequence is built from TRBV7-2 and TRBJ2-2, with 8 bases matching TRBD1. The source of this sequence is a person aged 18-60 years who received the Ad26.COV2.S COVID-19 vaccine or a placebo. This specimen consisted of peripheral blood, obtained in a trial of Ad26.COV2.S vaccine versus placebo. The sequenced DNA: TGTGCCAGCAGCCGGACAGGGTGGAACGGGGGCTACACCGGGGAGCTGTTTTTT. Translated, it reads CASSRTGWNGGYTGELFF.